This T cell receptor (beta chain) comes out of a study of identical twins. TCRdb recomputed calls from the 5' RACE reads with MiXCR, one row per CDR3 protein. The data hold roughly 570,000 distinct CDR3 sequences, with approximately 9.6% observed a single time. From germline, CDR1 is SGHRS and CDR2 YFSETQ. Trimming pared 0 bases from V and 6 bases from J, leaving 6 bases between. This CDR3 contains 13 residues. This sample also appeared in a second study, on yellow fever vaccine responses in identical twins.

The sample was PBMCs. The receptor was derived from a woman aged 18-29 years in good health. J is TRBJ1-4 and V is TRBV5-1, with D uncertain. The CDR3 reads CASSLAWDEKLFF. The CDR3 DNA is TGCGCCAGCAGCTTGGCCTGGGATGAAAAACTGTTTTTT.